One and the same sample provided the 30 T cell receptor beta chains below, sequenced in a study of blood T cell repertoires in COVID-19. Sequencing used immunoSEQ multiplex PCR; TCRdb keeps in-frame clones, though not all of them. This sample has some 150,000 clones; approximately 86% occur once, and the top ten carry under 3.5%. The specimen sequenced was peripheral blood. The receptors originated from a man between 65 and 85 years old with acute or convalescent COVID-19.

This clone has more than one count but fewer than ten. The chain couples TRBV27 to TRBJ1-5, with 9 bases identical to TRBD1. Germline CDR1 MNHEY, CDR2 SMNVEV (reference sequence). The CDR3 has 15 amino acids. The J segment lost 7 bases and the V segment lost 2 bases, leaving 6 bases of the junction unmatched. CDR3 DNA sequence: TGTGCCAGCAGTTTAGACGGGACAGGGTTACAGCCCCAGCATTTT. Translation gives CASSLDGTGLQPQHF.

Only a few counts were recorded for this clone. This chain uses TRBV30 with TRBJ1-1; perhaps TRBD1 as D (5 bases). CDR1 is GTSNPN, CDR2 SVGIG, per germline (reference sequence). V was pared by 2 bases and J by 5 bases, with 15 bases between. The CDR3 spans 14 residues. The CDR3 nucleotides read TGTGCCTGGAGTCAGAGGGACTGGGAAACTGAAGCTTTCTTT. Translated, it gives CAWSQRDWETEAFF. Variable domain in full (rest from reference TRBV30 and TRBJ1-1): SQTIHQWPATLVQPVGSPLSLECTVEGTSNPNLYWYRQAAGRGLQLLFYSVGIGQISSEVPQNLSASRPQDRQFILSSKKLLLSDSGFYLCAWSQRDWETEAFFGQGTRLTVV.

The J gene is TRBJ1-2, the V gene TRBV30; D is undetermined. The CDR3 is made up of 13 amino acids. V was pared by 1 base and J by 4 bases, with 10 bases between. Germline V gene lookup returns CDR1 GTSNPN and CDR2 SVGIG (reference sequence). CDR3 in DNA: TGTGCCTGGAGTGGGGCACTTAGCTATGGCTACACCTTC. Its translation is CAWSGALSYGYTF.

This chain links TRBV18 with TRBJ1-3; unclear D gene. V was pared by 6 bases and J by 0 bases, with 12 bases between. CDR3 length: 15 amino acids. Germline loops: CDR1 KGHSH, CDR2 LQKENI. In DNA, the CDR3 is TGTGCCAGCTCCCGCGAGGGCTACTCTGGAAACACCATATATTTT. This sequence encodes CASSREGYSGNTIYF.

This chain joins TRBV11-2 and TRBJ2-4, with D possibly matching TRBD1 (6 bases). CDR3 length equals 13 residues. The V end was cut by 4 bases, the J end by 10 bases, with 14 bases between. CDR1 and CDR2 from the germline V gene are SGHAT and FQNNGV. In DNA form, the CDR3 reads TGTGCCAGCAGCTCGGGACACCCAGTTATTCAGTACTTC. This gives the protein CASSSGHPVIQYF.

The CDR3 DNA follows: TGTGCCAGCAGCTCCAGGGGGACCGGGGAGCTGTTTTTT. Protein: CASSSRGTGELFF. The rearrangement joins TRBV7-2 to TRBJ2-2, with 7 bases matching TRBD1. CDR3 length: 13 residues. The V gene end was trimmed by 4 bases and the J gene end by 5 bases; junction bases not matched to a gene: 1. Germline values: CDR1 SGHTA, CDR2 FQGNSA.

The chain is built from TRBV5-1 and TRBJ2-7; maybe TRBD1 (5 bases). V was pared by 3 bases and J by 6 bases, with 16 bases between. The CDR3 is 14 amino acids. From germline, CDR1 is SGHRS and CDR2 YFSETQ. CDR3 nucleotide sequence: TGCGCCAGCAGCTCAAGACAGTACCTACGCGAGCAGTACTTC. Its translation is CASSSRQYLREQYF.

This chain links TRBV2 with TRBJ2-7; TRBD2 aligns across 9 bases. The germline V gene encodes CDR1 SNHLY and CDR2 FYNNEI. J lost 3 bases, V lost 10 bases, and 10 bases had no gene match. The CDR3 runs 14 residues. The DNA of the CDR3 is TGTGCCACTTCTCGACTAGCGGAAGACTACGAGCAGTACTTC. As protein: CATSRLAEDYEQYF.

The chain employs TRBV18 and TRBJ2-3; 10 bases align to TRBD2. This CDR3 region has 18 residues. CDR1 and CDR2 from the germline V gene are KGHSH and LQKENI. With V trimmed by 1 base and J by 5 bases, 12 bases remained unmatched. CDR3 sequence reads: CASSPQSVAGGRGDTQYF. The CDR3 coding sequence is TGTGCCAGCTCACCACAATCGGTAGCGGGGGGACGGGGAGATACGCAGTATTTT.

This rearrangement joins TRBV6-5 to TRBJ2-1; 8 positions agree with TRBD2. CDR3 length: 14 residues. Unmatched junction bases numbered 3, after V lost 8 bases and J lost 0 bases. Germline CDR1 and CDR2: MNHEY and SVGAGI. The CDR3 nucleotides are TGTGCCAGCCGGCGGGGGGTCTCCTACAATGAGCAGTTCTTC. Amino acid sequence: CASRRGVSYNEQFF.

CDR3 bases: TGCAGCGGCTGGGGGACAGGAAACACCATATATTTT. Translation gives CSGWGTGNTIYF. The chain carries TRBV29-1 and TRBJ1-3; a weak D match, TRBD1 (6 bases). Between the trimmed V and J ends, which lost 7 bases and 4 bases, there was a span of 11 bases. This CDR3 spans 12 amino acids. Per the germline V gene, CDR1 is SQVTM and CDR2 is ANQGSEA.

V usage is TRBV5-1 and J usage is TRBJ1-2, with 10 nucleotides matching TRBD1. The length of the CDR3 is 15 residues. Trimming took 4 bases from V and 4 from J; bases not matched to a gene: 7. CDR1 and CDR2 (germline): SGHRS, YFSETQ. CDR3 loop: CASSESGTGAYGYTF. The CDR3 coding sequence is TGCGCCAGCAGCGAATCCGGGACAGGGGCCTATGGCTACACCTTC.

V and J are TRBV19 and TRBJ1-1, with a possible D match to TRBD1 (6 bases). In germline, CDR1 is LNHDA, CDR2 SQIVND (reference sequence). This CDR3 is built from 15 residues. Trimming cost V 3 bases and J 1 base, with 12 bases left between them. The CDR3 coding sequence is TGTGCCAGTAGTATCGGAACAGGGCGGAACACTGAAGCTTTCTTT. As protein: CASSIGTGRNTEAFF.

This chain connects TRBV10-3 to TRBJ1-2, with a tentative D call TRBD1 (5 bases). In germline, CDR1 is ENHRY, CDR2 SYGVKD. This CDR3 has 12 residues. Deletions cut 2 bases from V and 9 bases from J, with 10 bases between. The CDR3 DNA sequence: TGTGCCATCAGTGAGGACAGAGTCCGCTACACCTTC. Translation gives CAISEDRVRYTF.

The chain uses TRBV7-2 and TRBJ2-2, with TRBD2 matching over 8 bases. Germline trimming cut 5 bases from V and 0 bases from J; bases unmatched to any gene: 2. There are 15 residues in the CDR3. CDR1 and CDR2 (germline): SGHTA, FQGNSA. The CDR3 spells CASSRGGPNTGELFF. The DNA of the CDR3 is TGTGCCAGCAGCCGGGGGGGCCCGAACACCGGGGAGCTGTTTTTT.

This clone was detected only a few times. This chain links TRBV27 with TRBJ2-7; 13 bases align to TRBD2. This CDR3 has 15 amino acids. The germline gives CDR1 MNHEY, CDR2 SMNVEV (reference sequence). The V segment lost 8 bases and the J segment 7 bases; nucleotides outside the gene matches: 11. The CDR3 region has the DNA TGTGCCAGCCGATCCGGACTAGCGGGAGCGGGAGAGCAGTACTTC. Its protein is CASRSGLAGAGEQYF.

The V gene is TRBV11-3, the J gene TRBJ2-7; TRBD2 is a possible D gene (7 bases). Germline V gene sequence: CDR1 SGHNT, CDR2 YENEEA. The CDR3 extends over 13 amino acids. V shed 1 base and J shed 5 bases, with 9 bases lying between them. CDR3 bases: TGTGCCAGCAGCTTAGGGGGGGGCGACGAGCAGTACTTC. Residues: CASSLGGGDEQYF. Variable domain in full (rest from reference TRBV11-3 and TRBJ2-7): EAGVVQSPRYKIIEKKQPVAFWCNPISGHNTLYWYLQNLGQGPELLIRYENEEAVDDSQLPKDRFSAERLKGVDSTLKIQPAELGDSAVYLCASSLGGGDEQYFGPGTRLTVT.

The chain recombines TRBV5-6 with TRBJ2-3; TRBD2 agrees at 11 bases. The CDR3 is 15 residues long. With 4 bases clipped from V and 7 bases from J, the junction kept 8 bases outside the gene matches. CDR1 is SGHDT and CDR2 is YYEEEE in the germline V gene. The CDR3 nucleotides are TGTGCCAGCAGCCGATTTACTAGCGGGGGATATACGCAGTATTTT. This translates into CASSRFTSGGYTQYF.

CDR3 nucleotides: TGCGCCAGCAGCTTCCAGGGGACATCGAATGAAAAACTGTTTTTT. The encoded protein is CASSFQGTSNEKLFF. This chain uses TRBV5-1 with TRBJ1-4; D is possibly TRBD1 (6 bases). CDR3 length: 15 amino acids. V was trimmed by 2 bases and J by 5 bases, leaving 13 bases between them. Germline V CDR1 and CDR2: SGHRS, YFSETQ.

The count of this clone is one. The chain is built from TRBV9 and TRBJ1-6; 7 bases agree with TRBD1. From germline, CDR1 is SGDLS and CDR2 YYNGEE. V shed 3 bases and J 7 bases; nucleotides not matched to a gene: 7. The CDR3 has 15 residues. CDR3 DNA: TGTGCCAGCAGCGGATGGGACAGCCAAAATTCACCCCTCCACTTT. Translated, it gives CASSGWDSQNSPLHF.

This chain joins TRBV5-1 and TRBJ2-1; 11 positions match TRBD2. The CDR3 has 14 amino acids. Looked up from germline, CDR1 is SGHRS and CDR2 is YFSETQ. The junction had 4 bases not matched to a gene; V was cut back by 5 bases and J by 6 bases. CDR3 bases: TGCGCCAGCAGTAGCGGGGGGGTCTCCAATGAGCAGTTCTTC. Amino acid sequence: CASSSGGVSNEQFF.

V and J are TRBV7-2 and TRBJ1-1; D unresolved. The CDR3 spans 14 residues. V was pared by 1 base and J by 1 base, with 7 bases between. Germline CDR1 reads SGHTA; CDR2 reads FQGNSA. CDR3 nucleotide sequence: TGTGCCAGCAGCTTAGAGGCAGGGAACACTGAAGCTTTCTTT. Protein product: CASSLEAGNTEAFF.

The CDR3 DNA reads as TGTGCCAGCAGTTTATCAGTACGGGCGGGCGAGCAGTACTTC. Its protein is CASSLSVRAGEQYF. This sequence joins TRBV27 and TRBJ2-7, with D maybe TRBD2 (5 bases). Trimming pared 0 bases from V and 6 bases from J, leaving 12 bases between. This CDR3 comprises 14 residues. Germline CDR1 reads MNHEY; CDR2 reads SMNVEV (reference sequence).

The chain employs TRBV5-1 and TRBJ2-7; D perhaps matches TRBD2 (5 bases). The CDR3 covers 16 residues. The germline V gene has CDR1 SGHRS and CDR2 YFSETQ. The V end lost 5 bases, the J end lost 0 bases, and 18 bases lay between the germline ends. The chain's CDR3 is CASRPLASQSSYEQYF. The CDR3 region has the DNA TGCGCCAGCAGGCCCCTAGCTAGCCAAAGCTCCTACGAGCAGTACTTC.

The gene calls are TRBV19 and TRBJ1-6, with TRBD1 matching over 11 bases. Germline CDR1 is LNHDA and CDR2 is SQIVND (reference sequence). This CDR3 region has 15 residues. J gave up 11 bases and V 4 bases, and 7 bases lay outside the gene matches. CDR3 in DNA: TGTGCCAGTAGTACCCCCTGGACAGGGGGCACACCCCTCCACTTT. It codes for CASSTPWTGGTPLHF.

The sample holds a few counts of this clone. The chain has TRBV6-1 and TRBJ1-2; unclear D gene. Germline V gene data show CDR1 as MNHNS and CDR2 as SASEGT. The CDR3 has 16 amino acids. The V gene lost 4 bases and the J gene lost 3 bases, with 18 bases spanning the gap. This CDR3 is CASSAAWMSGYYGYTF. Written as DNA, the CDR3 is TGTGCCAGCAGTGCCGCCTGGATGAGCGGATACTATGGCTACACCTTC.

The rearrangement links TRBV5-4 to TRBJ1-1; D unresolved. Trimming removed 6 bases from V and 7 bases from J, with 16 bases in between. Germline V gene data show CDR1 as SGHNT and CDR2 as YYREEE (reference sequence). The CDR3 covers 13 residues. CDR3 amino acids: CASTSYRGIEAFF. As DNA, the CDR3 is TGTGCCAGCACCTCCTACCGGGGTATTGAAGCTTTCTTT.

This chain connects TRBV30 to TRBJ2-3, with 11 bases lining up with TRBD2. Germline CDR1 is GTSNPN and CDR2 is SVGIG (reference sequence). Trimming took 2 bases from V and 4 from J; bases not matched to a gene: 5. This CDR3 is 15 amino acids long. The CDR3 sequence is CAWSLAGGRPDTQYF. For the CDR3, the DNA is TGTGCCTGGAGTTTAGCGGGGGGGCGGCCAGATACGCAGTATTTT.

The chain couples TRBV10-3 to TRBJ1-2; possibly TRBD1 for D (5 bases). The CDR3 contains 12 residues. The germline gives CDR1 ENHRY, CDR2 SYGVKD. V gave up 2 bases and J gave up 5 bases, with 6 bases separating them. CDR3 DNA: TGTGCCATCAGTGAGGCAGGGTATGGCTACACCTTC. Encoded protein: CAISEAGYGYTF.

In its sample, this clone was seen once. CDR3 coding DNA: TGCGCCAGCAGCCTTGAACCGGGACAGGAGGATGGCTACACCTTC. Translation: CASSLEPGQEDGYTF. J is TRBJ1-2 and V is TRBV4-1; TRBD1 aligns across 8 bases. Per the germline V gene, CDR1 is MGHRA and CDR2 is YSYEKL. The CDR3 loop spans 15 amino acids. The ends lost 4 bases at V and 6 bases at J; junction bases unmatched: 10.